This passage covers 20 T cell receptor beta chains from one sample sequenced in a study of blood T cell repertoires in COVID-19. Libraries were prepared by immunoSEQ multiplex PCR; TCRdb keeps only in-frame clonotypes and omits some of them. The sample contains about 37,000 clones, approximately 88% of which appear only once. Sequencing was carried out using peripheral blood. The receptor set was obtained from a human donor in a cohort sampled during active COVID-19.

This chain links TRBV11-2 with TRBJ2-7; a possible D gene is TRBD1 (6 bases). Germline V lookup: CDR1 SGHAT, CDR2 FQNNGV. The CDR3 has 12 amino acids. Deletions cut 5 bases from V and 12 bases from J, with 17 bases between. The CDR3 spells CASSPREGGGYF. The CDR3 bases are TGTGCCAGCAGCCCCCGGGAAGGGGGTGGGTACTTC.

This clone was picked up one time. This chain joins TRBV10-1 and TRBJ1-1; tentatively, D is TRBD1 (5 bases). Germline assignment: CDR1 WNHNN and CDR2 SYGVQD (reference sequence). The ends were cut back, 4 bases at V and 1 base at J, with 7 bases in the middle. The CDR3 is 13 amino acids. In DNA, the CDR3 is TGCGCCAGCAGTGCCCAGGGGAACACTGAAGCTTTCTTT. As protein: CASSAQGNTEAFF.

The J gene is TRBJ1-1, the V gene TRBV2, with D maybe TRBD1 (5 bases). This CDR3 has 14 residues. Between the trimmed V and J ends, which lost 8 bases and 1 base, there was a span of 14 bases. The germline V gene encodes CDR1 SNHLY and CDR2 FYNNEI. The CDR3 reads CASYLGTGNTEAFF. In nucleotides, the CDR3 is TGTGCCAGCTACTTGGGGACTGGGAACACTGAAGCTTTCTTT.

The chain couples TRBV5-1 to TRBJ2-3, with TRBD2 matching over 7 bases. CDR1 SGHRS and CDR2 YFSETQ come from the germline V gene. The CDR3 contains 15 residues. V dropped 2 bases and J dropped 6; count of bases not matched to a gene: 9. CDR3 amino acids: CASSLVGGASDTQYF. The CDR3 DNA sequence: TGCGCCAGCAGCTTAGTGGGAGGGGCATCCGATACGCAGTATTTT. Filled out from reference TRBV5-1 and TRBJ2-3, the complete variable domain reads KAGVTQTPRYLIKTRGQQVTLSCSPISGHRSVSWYQQTPGQGLQFLFEYFSETQRNKGNFPGRFSGRQFSNSRSEMNVSTLELGDSALYLCASSLVGGASDTQYFGPGTRLTVL.

V is TRBV18 and J is TRBJ1-4; 7 nucleotides line up with TRBD1. CDR3 size: 15 residues. Germline V lookup: CDR1 KGHSH, CDR2 LQKENI. With 1 base clipped from V and 4 bases from J, the junction kept 3 bases outside the gene matches. CDR3 DNA: TGTGCCAGCTCACCACGGGGACAGCTTAATGAAAAACTGTTTTTT. It is translated as CASSPRGQLNEKLFF.

The chain joins TRBV9 to TRBJ2-7; TRBD1 agrees at 9 bases. The CDR3 spans 14 residues. The V and J ends lost 4 bases and 6 bases, in that order; junction bases with no gene match: 8. Germline CDR1 SGDLS, CDR2 YYNGEE. The CDR3 loop reads CASSPGQGTAEQYF. The CDR3 coding sequence is TGTGCCAGCAGCCCGGGACAGGGTACTGCCGAGCAGTACTTC.

This clone is deemed medium-sized. The rearrangement uses TRBV30 and TRBJ1-3; 8 positions match TRBD1. Germline V lookup: CDR1 GTSNPN, CDR2 SVGIG (reference sequence). The CDR3 sequence is 14 residues long. J gave up 8 bases and V 4 bases, and 10 bases lay outside the gene matches. Here the CDR3 DNA reads TGTGCCTGGAACGCCGGACAGGGTCCCGACACCATATATTTT. The encoded protein is CAWNAGQGPDTIYF.

J is TRBJ1-4 and V is TRBV4-1; TRBD1 is a possible D gene (5 bases). The CDR3 covers 15 residues. V was shortened by 0 bases and J by 10 bases, with 15 bases between the two germline ends. Germline loops: CDR1 MGHRA, CDR2 YSYEKL. The CDR3 region has the DNA TGCGCCAGCAGCCAAGATCTAGGGGCGCCCGGAAAACTGTTTTTT. Its protein is CASSQDLGAPGKLFF.

This chain connects TRBV6-6 to TRBJ1-4, with TRBD1 matching 9 bases. The CDR3 has 15 amino acids. Germline CDR1 MNHNY, CDR2 SVGAGI (reference sequence). Trimming took 6 bases from V and 6 from J; bases not matched to a gene: 8. The CDR3 bases are TGTGCCAGCAGCCTCCGGGACAGGGTTTATGAAAAACTGTTTTTT. Its translation is CASSLRDRVYEKLFF.

The V and J genes are TRBV7-2 and TRBJ2-4, with D possibly being TRBD2 (6 bases). The length of the CDR3 is 13 residues. V lost 1 base to trimming and J lost 12 bases, with 13 bases between them. From germline, CDR1 is SGHTA and CDR2 FQGNSA. Written as DNA, the CDR3 is TGTGCCAGCAGCTTAGAGACTAGGGCGGGTCAGTACTTC. This encodes CASSLETRAGQYF.

This rearrangement joins TRBV11-3 to TRBJ1-3; 9 positions match TRBD1. From germline, CDR1 is SGHNT and CDR2 YENEEA. This CDR3 has 17 amino acids. J gave up 0 bases and V 5 bases, and 8 bases lay outside the gene matches. This CDR3 is CASSPGTGSSSGNTIYF. In DNA form, the CDR3 reads TGTGCCAGCAGCCCAGGGACAGGGTCCAGCTCTGGAAACACCATATATTTT.

This clone has just one count. The gene calls are TRBV6-1 and TRBJ2-7, with 8 nucleotides matching TRBD1. V gave up 1 base and J gave up 11 bases; unmatched junction bases: 4. The CDR3 has 12 residues. The V gene's germline CDR1 is MNHNS and CDR2 SASEGT. The CDR3 DNA is TGTGCCAGCAGTGAAGTGTTGGGACAGGAGTACTTC. This translates into CASSEVLGQEYF.

The chain is built from TRBV19 and TRBJ2-7; 11 bases line up with TRBD1. V trimming: 6 bases; J trimming: 6 bases; junction bases outside the gene matches: 4. The CDR3 runs 13 residues. CDR1 LNHDA and CDR2 SQIVND come from the germline V gene (reference sequence). The CDR3 here is CASRRTGGFEQYF. CDR3 nucleotides: TGTGCCAGTAGGAGGACAGGGGGCTTCGAGCAGTACTTC.

This chain uses TRBV3-1 (or the pseudogene TRBV3-2) with TRBJ2-5; 7 bases agree with TRBD2. J was trimmed by 2 bases and V by 5 bases; bases with no gene match: 8. The CDR3 has 15 amino acids. Germline lookup yields CDR1 LGHDT and CDR2 YNNKEL (reference sequence). The CDR3 nucleotides read TGTGCCAGCAGCAACTCCGGGACTACACAAGAGACCCAGTACTTC. Residues: CASSNSGTTQETQYF.

V gene TRBV10-1 combines with J gene TRBJ2-3; TRBD1 agrees at 8 bases. CDR3 length equals 15 residues. Germline V gene data show CDR1 as WNHNN and CDR2 as SYGVQD (reference sequence). The junction had 8 bases not matched to a gene; V was cut back by 8 bases and J by 1 base. The CDR3 nucleotides read TGCGCCAGCTCCGAACAGGGGGAGGGCACAGATACGCAGTATTTT. Amino acids: CASSEQGEGTDTQYF.

The chain is built from TRBV9 and TRBJ2-7; 10 nucleotides line up with TRBD2. In germline, CDR1 is SGDLS, CDR2 YYNGEE. The trim removed 4 bases at V and 7 bases at J, leaving 11 bases unmatched. The CDR3 extends over 15 amino acids. This chain's CDR3 is CASSPGTSVPWEQYF. CDR3 bases: TGTGCCAGCAGCCCGGGGACTAGCGTCCCATGGGAGCAGTACTTC. Full variable domain (outside the CDR3, taken from reference TRBV9 and TRBJ2-7): DSGVTQTPKHLITATGQRVTLRCSPRSGDLSVYWYQQSLDQGLQFLIQYYNGEERAKGNILERFSAQQFPDLHSELNLSSLELGDSALYFCASSPGTSVPWEQYFGPGTRLTVT.

The V call is TRBV5-4, the J call TRBJ2-2; perhaps TRBD2 as D (6 bases). Trimming pared 0 bases from V and 0 bases from J, leaving 6 bases between. In germline, CDR1 is SGHNT, CDR2 YYREEE (reference sequence). The CDR3 loop spans 15 amino acids. The CDR3 DNA follows: TGTGCCAGCAGCTTGGGGGGGGCGAACACCGGGGAGCTGTTTTTT. It specifies CASSLGGANTGELFF.

The rearrangement links TRBV10-2 to TRBJ2-1; TRBD1 agrees at 11 bases. This CDR3 is 14 amino acids long. V trimming: 8 bases; J trimming: 6 bases; junction bases outside the gene matches: 6. Germline values: CDR1 WSHSY, CDR2 SAAADI. The CDR3 loop is CASGTGGILNEQFF. CDR3 bases: TGCGCCAGCGGGACAGGGGGAATACTCAATGAGCAGTTCTTC.

The rearrangement uses TRBV29-1 and TRBJ1-5, with 9 bases lining up with TRBD1. The CDR3 is 12 amino acids. Trimming at V came to 7 bases and at J to 10 bases, leaving 8 bases not matched to a gene. The germline CDR1 and CDR2 sequences are SQVTM and ANQGSEA. The CDR3 protein is CSAITTGGPQHF. CDR3 nucleotides: TGCAGCGCGATAACGACAGGGGGACCCCAGCATTTT.

A few counts support this clone. In nucleotides, the CDR3 is TGTGCCAGCAGTCTTATCAGGGGGGAGCTGTTTTTT. Residues: CASSLIRGELFF. This rearrangement joins TRBV27 to TRBJ2-2, with unresolved D. The CDR3 length is 12 residues. Deletions cut 5 bases from V and 8 bases from J, with 9 bases between. The germline V gene has CDR1 MNHEY and CDR2 SMNVEV (reference sequence).